The next 8 T cell receptor beta chains were all read from a single sample in a study of blood T cells in healthy people across ages. Through a sample-barcoded 5' primer and a J-beta primer mix, a second PCR was run for roughly 6 to 12 cycles. TCRdb re-analysed the 5' RACE reads in MiXCR, keeping a single row per CDR3 protein. The top ten clones hold more than 20% of a sample with 600,000 to 850,000 distinct CDR3 sequences, roughly 43% of them seen once. Sequencing was performed on blood. The receptors stem from an older woman in good health.

The chain is built from TRBV20-1 and TRBJ1-1; 8 bases match TRBD1. This CDR3 is built from 12 residues. Germline loops: CDR1 DFQATT, CDR2 SNEGSKA (reference sequence). With 3 bases clipped from V and 7 bases from J, the junction kept 4 bases outside the gene matches. CDR3 coding DNA: TGCAGTGCTAGGCACAGGGGGTATGAAGCTTTCTTT. Encoded protein: CSARHRGYEAFF.

V and J are TRBV9 and TRBJ2-1, with TRBD1 identical over 8 bases. This CDR3 region has 15 residues. Germline lookup yields CDR1 SGDLS and CDR2 YYNGEE. V shed 2 bases, J shed 8 bases, and the junction held 9 bases outside the gene matches. As DNA, the CDR3 is TGTGCCAGCAGCGTCGGGGACAGGAATTACTATGAGCAGTTCTTC. It codes for CASSVGDRNYYEQFF.

This clonotype has only a few counts. The gene calls are TRBV6-2 or TRBV6-3 and TRBJ2-5, with D possibly TRBD1 on 5 matching bases. CDR3 length: 12 residues. Trimming took 4 bases from V and 13 from J, leaving 16 bases between them. CDR1 is MNHEY, CDR2 SVGEGT, per germline. In DNA, the CDR3 is TGTGCCAGCAGTTCCTTCCAGACAGATCCGTACTTC. It translates to CASSSFQTDPYF.

At least ten counts were recorded for this clonotype. The V and J genes are TRBV27 and TRBJ2-5; no clear D gene. The germline V gene encodes CDR1 MNHEY and CDR2 SMNVEV (reference sequence). V was shortened by 5 bases and J by 3 bases, with 10 bases between the two germline ends. This CDR3 contains 13 residues. The DNA for the CDR3 is TGTGCCAGCAGTCCCGGACGGAAAGAGACCCAGTACTTC. This gives the protein CASSPGRKETQYF.

This clonotype was counted many times. The gene calls are TRBV9 and TRBJ2-5; D is undetermined. The CDR3 is made up of 14 amino acids. Germline V CDR1 and CDR2: SGDLS, YYNGEE. Trimming took 0 bases from V and 5 from J, leaving 11 bases between them. The CDR3, as DNA: TGTGCCAGCAGCGTAGAACTCCCCGGTGAGACCCAGTACTTC. Encoded protein: CASSVELPGETQYF. Looking up the rest from reference TRBV9 and TRBJ2-5 gives the full variable domain: DSGVTQTPKHLITATGQRVTLRCSPRSGDLSVYWYQQSLDQGLQFLIQYYNGEERAKGNILERFSAQQFPDLHSELNLSSLELGDSALYFCASSVELPGETQYFGPGTRLLVL.

The V and J genes are TRBV29-1 and TRBJ1-5; D is possibly TRBD1 (6 bases). CDR1 and CDR2 (germline): SQVTM, ANQGSEA. Between the trimmed V and J ends, which lost 5 bases and 7 bases, there was a span of 15 bases. The CDR3 consists of 13 residues. CDR3 protein: CSVPGQPGQPQHF. CDR3 DNA sequence: TGCAGCGTTCCTGGACAGCCAGGGCAGCCCCAGCATTTT. The full variable domain, its missing parts supplied by reference TRBV29-1 and TRBJ1-5, is SAVISQKPSRDICQRGTSLTIQCQVDSQVTMMFWYRQQPGQSLTLIATANQGSEATYESGFVIDKFPISRPNLTFSTLTVSNMSPEDSSIYLCSVPGQPGQPQHFGDGTRLSIL.

In regard to this clonotype: One end of the junction does not line up with germline, which may come from a read error. V gene TRBV5-6 combines with J gene TRBJ1-2, with D possibly TRBD1 on 6 matching bases. Germline CDR1 and CDR2: SGHDT and YYEEEE. The CDR3 totals 13 residues. The CDR3 DNA reads TGTGCCAGCAGCTTGTTGTGGACAGATGGCCACACCTTC. Translating gives CASSLLWTDGHTF.

CDR3 protein: CASSKGAGVYNEQFF. DNA for the CDR3: TGTGCCAGCAGCAAAGGAGCGGGGGTTTACAATGAGCAGTTCTTC. V gene TRBV7-9 combines with J gene TRBJ2-1, with 8 bases fitting TRBD2. Germline CDR1 is SEHNR and CDR2 is FQNEAQ (reference sequence). This CDR3 has 15 amino acids. With V trimmed by 5 bases and J by 4 bases, 7 bases remained unmatched.